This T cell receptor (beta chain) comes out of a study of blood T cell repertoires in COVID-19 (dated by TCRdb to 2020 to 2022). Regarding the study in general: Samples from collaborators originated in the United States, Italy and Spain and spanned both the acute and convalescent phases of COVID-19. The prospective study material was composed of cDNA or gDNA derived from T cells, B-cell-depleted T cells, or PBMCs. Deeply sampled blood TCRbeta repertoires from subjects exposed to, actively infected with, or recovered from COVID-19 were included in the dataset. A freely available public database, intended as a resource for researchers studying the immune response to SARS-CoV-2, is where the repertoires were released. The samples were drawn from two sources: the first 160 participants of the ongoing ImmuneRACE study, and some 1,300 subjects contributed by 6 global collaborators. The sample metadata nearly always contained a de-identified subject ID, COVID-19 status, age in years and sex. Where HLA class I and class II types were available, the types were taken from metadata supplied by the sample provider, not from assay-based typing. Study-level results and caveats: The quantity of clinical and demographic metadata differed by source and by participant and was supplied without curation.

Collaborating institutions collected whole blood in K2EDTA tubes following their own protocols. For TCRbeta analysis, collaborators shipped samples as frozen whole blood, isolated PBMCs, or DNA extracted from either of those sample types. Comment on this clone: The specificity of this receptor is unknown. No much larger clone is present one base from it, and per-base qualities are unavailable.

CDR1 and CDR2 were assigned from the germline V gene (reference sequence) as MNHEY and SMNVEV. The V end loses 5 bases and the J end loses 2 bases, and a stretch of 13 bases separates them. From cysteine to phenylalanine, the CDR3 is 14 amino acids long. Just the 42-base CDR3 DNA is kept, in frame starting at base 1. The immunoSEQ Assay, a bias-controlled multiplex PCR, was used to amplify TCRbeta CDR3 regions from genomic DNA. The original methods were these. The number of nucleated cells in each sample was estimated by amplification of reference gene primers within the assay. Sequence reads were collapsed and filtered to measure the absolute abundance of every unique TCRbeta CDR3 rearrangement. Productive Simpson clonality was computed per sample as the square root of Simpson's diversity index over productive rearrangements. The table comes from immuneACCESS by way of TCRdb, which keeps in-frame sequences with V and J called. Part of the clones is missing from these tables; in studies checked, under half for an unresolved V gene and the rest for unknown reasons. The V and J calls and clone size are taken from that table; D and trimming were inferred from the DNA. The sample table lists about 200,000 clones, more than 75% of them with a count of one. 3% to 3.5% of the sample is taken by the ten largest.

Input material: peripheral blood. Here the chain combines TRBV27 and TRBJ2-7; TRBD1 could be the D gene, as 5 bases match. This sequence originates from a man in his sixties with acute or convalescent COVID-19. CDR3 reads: CASSPWTTTYEQYF. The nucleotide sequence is TGTGCCAGCAGTCCCTGGACAACGACCTACGAGCAGTACTTC.